Given below is one T cell receptor beta chain in context. Clones were sequenced by immunoSEQ multiplex PCR, and TCRdb holds only the in-frame ones, with some missing. The sample has about 610,000 clones, roughly 90% seen once. This specimen comes from a study of shared T cell receptors in the human thymus. Losses at the gene ends were 2 bases for V and 7 bases for J; bases not matched to a gene: 7. The CDR3 has 15 amino acids. CDR1 MNHEY and CDR2 SVGAGI come from the germline V gene. These records were also assigned to another study, of human thymus T cells. According to that study: Blood and thymic repertoires both appeared biased in V and J gene usage.

This chain connects TRBV6-5 to TRBJ2-3; 9 bases are a match to TRBD1. This clonotype was sampled from a boy under two years old with a congenital heart defect. Input material: thymocytes. CDR3 in DNA: TGTGCCAGCAGTTACCGGGACAGGGCCCGGAATACGCAGTATTTT. Translation gives CASSYRDRARNTQYF.